This TCR beta chain was identified during a study of human T cells and chemical hapten exposure. TCRdb ran MiXCR on the RACE reads and lists one entry per CDR3 protein. The sample shows tens of thousands of distinct CDR3 sequences, around 10% of them seen only once. Regarding time point: patch test 2, 6 weeks after DPC sensitization. Treatment specified: therapeutic diphenylcyclopropenone sensitization with weekly scalp DPC. V gave up 5 bases and J gave up 4 bases, with 15 bases separating them. Germline V gene sequence: CDR1 MDHEN, CDR2 SYDVKM. The CDR3 length is 14 residues. The sample here was whole blood, taken in connection with sensitization to the hapten diphenylcyclopropenone (DPC). This sequence was found in a man aged 35-49 years with alopecia areata. Some clones in this sample may be carry-over from other donors' samples. This chain joins TRBV28 and TRBJ2-7; D perhaps matches TRBD2 (7 bases). The chain's CDR3 is CASSKGGGVYEQYV. The DNA of the CDR3 is TGTGCCAGCAGTAAGGGGGGAGGGGTTTACGAGCAGTACGTC.